The sequence of this T cell receptor (beta chain) was determined in a study of patients and donors after allogeneic stem cell transplantation. The CDR3 contains 19 residues. One entry per CDR3 protein results from TCRdb running MiXCR on the RT-PCR reads. The data hold 390,000 or so distinct CDR3 sequences, with roughly 17% observed a single time. Sequencing was carried out using blood, either unsorted or a sorted T cell fraction (not recorded which). The TCR originated in a human donor who was either an allogeneic HSCT recipient or a stem cell or donor lymphocyte infusion donor (not recorded which). It is not recorded whose cells these are; they may come from a transplant donor. The V call is TRBV21-1, the J call TRBJ2-7; TRBD2, the table's D call, was not compared with the DNA. TRBV21-1 is classified as a pseudogene. The CDR3 loop reads CASSKANGTSGNSSYEQYF. CDR3 in DNA: TGTGCCAGCAGCAAAGCCAATGGGACTAGCGGGAACAGCTCCTACGAGCAGTACTTC.